The source of this T cell receptor (beta chain) is a study of blood T cell repertoires in COVID-19. This clone appeared once. V lost 6 bases to trimming and J lost 8 bases; unmatched junction nucleotides: 12. This CDR3 is built from 14 residues. Germline CDR1 is MNHEY and CDR2 is SMNVEV (reference sequence). In the authors' methods: Amplifying reference gene primers gave estimates of nucleated cell counts. Clones were sequenced by immunoSEQ multiplex PCR, and TCRdb holds only the in-frame ones, with some missing. V, J and clone size are taken as reported in that table, and D and trimming were inferred from the DNA itself. Among about 120,000 clones listed, 90% were seen once.

J is TRBJ1-2 and V is TRBV27, with 7 bases fitting TRBD1. The clonotype comes from a human donor with active COVID-19. The donor label of this sample is uncertain. Sequencing used peripheral blood. DNA for the CDR3: TGTGCCAGCAGAGTAACAGGGGATAGAAGCGGCTACACCTTC. Translating it yields CASRVTGDRSGYTF.